These T cell receptor beta chains were read from a single sample in a study of cytomegalovirus exposure and HLA in healthy donors. Sequenced by immunoSEQ multiplex PCR; TCRdb stores in-frame clones only, minus some. This sample carries around 75,000 clones, with about an eighth going to the ten biggest clones. Specimen: PBMCs. Receptors were obtained from a man aged 50-60 years in good health and CMV-seropositive. Both conserved end residues are part of each CDR3. A D gene is named only where the DNA matches it firmly.

>TRBV11-2|11|-|TRBJ2-5
TGTGCCAGCAGCTTAGACGGGGGAGAGTACTTC
CASSLDGGEYF
>TRBV2|13|TRBD1|TRBJ2-2
TGTGCCAGCGGGACAGGGGGAACCGGGGAGCTGTTTTTT
CASGTGGTGELFF
>TRBV5-1|17|TRBD2|TRBJ2-1
TGCGCCAGCAGCGCCTACCTGAGCGGGACCTCCTACAATGAGCAGTTCTTC
CASSAYLSGTSYNEQFF
>TRBV6-1|14|-|TRBJ1-1
TGTGCCAGCGGGTTACAGGGCCAGAGCACTGAAGCTTTCTTT
CASGLQGQSTEAFF
>TRBV6-1|11|-|TRBJ1-6
TGTGCCAGCAGGTCGTATTCACCCCTCCACTTT
CASRSYSPLHF
>TRBV27|16|TRBD1|TRBJ1-6
TGTGCCAGCAGTTTATCCCGGGACAGGGGACGATCACCCCTCCACTTT
CASSLSRDRGRSPLHF
>TRBV5-1|15|-|TRBJ1-1
TGCGCCAGCAGCTTGGAAACAGGTAGGAACACTGAAGCTTTCTTT
CASSLETGRNTEAFF
>TRBV5-4|12|-|TRBJ2-2
TGTGCCAGCAGCCCTCACACCGGGGAGCTGTTTTTT
CASSPHTGELFF
>TRBV18|16|-|TRBJ1-4
TGTGCCAGCTCACCAGGGAGGGGAGCAACTAATGAAAAACTGTTTTTT
CASSPGRGATNEKLFF
>TRBV5-1|16|TRBD2|TRBJ2-3
TGCGCCAGCAGCTCCCTGGGTAGCGGGGGGTCAGATACGCAGTATTTT
CASSSLGSGGSDTQYF
>TRBV10-3|14|-|TRBJ1-2
TGTGCCATCAGTGAGTTAACCATGGCCTATGGCTACACCTTC
CAISELTMAYGYTF
>TRBV18|13|-|TRBJ1-1
TGTGCCAGCTCACCCGCCCGGGGCACTGAAGCTTTCTTT
CASSPARGTEAFF
>TRBV6-1|13|-|TRBJ1-1
TGTGCCAGCAGTTCCTCCGGTGGAGGGTCGGCTTTCTTT
CASSSSGGGSAFF
>TRBV7-9|14|-|TRBJ2-5
TGTGCCAGCAGTGGGCAGCCGAAGAGCGAGACCCAGTACTTC
CASSGQPKSETQYF
>TRBV27|16|TRBD1|TRBJ1-2
TGTGCCAGCAGTTCTGCTGTTTCAGGGGGCGGCCACGGCTACACCTTC
CASSSAVSGGGHGYTF
>TRBV6-5|14|-|TRBJ1-1
TGTGCCAGCCGACCTCCGGGGTCAGACACTGAAGCTTTCTTT
CASRPPGSDTEAFF
>TRBV6-1|12|-|TRBJ1-2
TGTGCCAGCAGTCCAGGGGAAAGTGGCTACACCTTC
CASSPGESGYTF
>TRBV13|16|-|TRBJ2-1
TGTGCCAGCAGCAATTCCAGGGGGGCTTTTTACAATGAGCAGTTCTTC
CASSNSRGAFYNEQFF
>TRBV10-3|14|-|TRBJ1-4
TGTGCCACCGCCGTGGGAGGGGCGGACGAAAAACTGTTTTTT
CATAVGGADEKLFF
>TRBV6-1|14|TRBD1|TRBJ1-1
TGTGCCAGCAGTACACAGGGGAGAGGCACTGAAGCTTTCTTT
CASSTQGRGTEAFF
>TRBV29-1|13|TRBD1|TRBJ1-1
TGCAGCGTCCGGGACAGGGAGAACACTGAAGCTTTCTTT
CSVRDRENTEAFF
>TRBV5-1|16|-|TRBJ1-4
TGCGCCAGCAGCTTGGACGGGGGTACAACTAATGAAAAACTGTTTTTT
CASSLDGGTTNEKLFF
>TRBV2|14|-|TRBJ2-5
TGTGCCAGCGTCTGGGGTAGCGGTCAAGAGACCCAGTACTTC
CASVWGSGQETQYF
>TRBV4-1|12|-|TRBJ2-5
TGCGCCAGCAGCCAAGATGGCACCACCCAGTACTTC
CASSQDGTTQYF
>TRBV30|14|-|TRBJ2-3
TGTGCCTGGACTTCCGGCGGTACCACAGATACGCAGTATTTT
CAWTSGGTTDTQYF
>TRBV2|15|TRBD2|TRBJ2-5
TGTGCCAGCAGTGAACAAGCGGGAGACGGAGAGACCCAGTACTTC
CASSEQAGDGETQYF
>TRBV6-1|13|TRBD1|TRBJ1-2
TGTGCCAGCAGTGTAGAACAGGGGGATGGCTACACCTTC
CASSVEQGDGYTF
>TRBV6-5|13|-|TRBJ2-2
TGTGCCAGCAGTTACGTAGTGGTCGGGGAGCTGTTTTTT
CASSYVVVGELFF
>TRBV5-1|16|-|TRBJ2-1
TGCGCCAGCAGCGTGGGACACCCGAGCTCCTACAATGAGCAGTTCTTC
CASSVGHPSSYNEQFF
>TRBV12-5|16|TRBD2|TRBJ2-7
TGTGCTAGTGGTTTCTTTATAGCGGGCCCTTCCTACGAGCAGTACTTC
CASGFFIAGPSYEQYF
>TRBV9|13|-|TRBJ1-1
TGTGCCAGCAGCCCCGGACAGAACGCTGAAGCTTTCTTT
CASSPGQNAEAFF
>TRBV7-9|15|-|TRBJ2-2
TGTGCCAGCAGCTTAGCTCCCCGGGGCACCGGGGAGCTGTTTTTT
CASSLAPRGTGELFF
>TRBV28|15|-|TRBJ2-1
TGTGCCAGCAGCCTCACAGGGACCAGGGACAATGAGCAGTTCTTC
CASSLTGTRDNEQFF
>TRBV5-1|13|TRBD1|TRBJ1-2
TGCGCCAGCAGCTTTCAGGGGGCGAATGGCTACACCTTC
CASSFQGANGYTF
>TRBV5-6|13|-|TRBJ2-2
TGTGCCAGCAGCTTGCCAGGGGCCGGGGAGCTGTTTTTT
CASSLPGAGELFF
>TRBV9|12|-|TRBJ1-1
TGTGCCAGCAGCTCCTCGAACACTGAAGCTTTCTTT
CASSSSNTEAFF
>TRBV6-5|15|TRBD2|TRBJ2-5
TGTGCCAGCACGCGGACTAGCGGGGGGGTTGAGACCCAGTACTTC
CASTRTSGGVETQYF
>TRBV2|16|-|TRBJ2-4
TGTGCCAGCAGCATCGTAGTGCCCGTAGCCAAAAACATTCAGTACTTC
CASSIVVPVAKNIQYF
>TRBV19|14|TRBD2|TRBJ2-1
TGTGCCAGTGAGCCGGGACTAGCAGCCGGTGAGCAGTTCTTC
CASEPGLAAGEQFF
>TRBV7-9|14|-|TRBJ2-5
TGTGCCAGCAGCTCGCGGGACCCACAAGAGACCCAGTACTTC
CASSSRDPQETQYF
>TRBV5-1|16|TRBD1|TRBJ1-1
TGCGCCAGCACCCTACAGACAGGGGATGGGAACACTGAAGCTTTCTTT
CASTLQTGDGNTEAFF
>TRBV6-6|14|-|TRBJ1-1
TGTGCCAGCAGTTGGGAAAGGGAGTTCACTGAAGCTTTCTTT
CASSWEREFTEAFF
>TRBV6-5|13|-|TRBJ1-2
TGTGCCAGCAGGGGGCAGGAAGGATATGGCTACACCTTC
CASRGQEGYGYTF
>TRBV6-1|15|TRBD2|TRBJ2-2
TGTGCCAGCAGTGGGGGACTAGCGAACACCGGGGAGCTGTTTTTT
CASSGGLANTGELFF
>TRBV6-1|14|-|TRBJ1-6
TGTGCCAGCAGTGAAGACATTTTGAATTCACCCCTCCACTTT
CASSEDILNSPLHF
>TRBV5-6|13|TRBD1|TRBJ1-1
TGTGCCAGCAAACAGGGGGCGAACACTGAAGCTTTCTTT
CASKQGANTEAFF
>TRBV10-1|13|-|TRBJ1-6
TGCGCCAGCAGCGGCGGATTAGGCTCACCCCTCCACTTT
CASSGGLGSPLHF
>TRBV28|12|-|TRBJ2-7
TGTGCCAGCAGCCGGGACACCCCTAGGCAGTACTTC
CASSRDTPRQYF
>TRBV29-1|13|TRBD2|TRBJ2-3
TGCAGCGTTGGGCGGGACTACGCGGATACGCAGTATTTT
CSVGRDYADTQYF
>TRBV6-5|16|-|TRBJ1-3
TGTGCCAGCAGTTACGGGCGGCGGGGCTCTGGAAACACCATATATTTT
CASSYGRRGSGNTIYF
>TRBV9|13|TRBD2|TRBJ2-3
TGTGCCAGCAGCGGATACGGGGGGGATACGCAGTATTTT
CASSGYGGDTQYF
>TRBV5-5|18|TRBD1|TRBJ2-2
TGTGCCAGCAGCCTCAGGTCGGCGGACAGGGGATACACCGGGGAGCTGTTTTTT
CASSLRSADRGYTGELFF
>TRBV9|14|-|TRBJ2-7
TGTGCCAGCAGCGTAGCTGTCAGGGACTACGAGCAGTACTTC
CASSVAVRDYEQYF
>TRBV5-1|14|TRBD1|TRBJ1-1
TGCGCCAGCAGCCGAGGGACAGAGAACACTGAAGCTTTCTTT
CASSRGTENTEAFF
>TRBV2|13|-|TRBJ1-1
TGTGCCAGCAGTGATTCGGGGAACACTGAAGCTTTCTTT
CASSDSGNTEAFF
>TRBV7-9|15|TRBD2|TRBJ2-2
TGTGCCAGCAGTCTGACTAGCGTAGGAACCGGGGAGCTGTTTTTT
CASSLTSVGTGELFF
>TRBV15|15|-|TRBJ2-2
TGTGCCACCAGCCGAGGACGGGTGAACACCGGGGAGCTGTTTTTT
CATSRGRVNTGELFF
>TRBV7-3|17|TRBD1|TRBJ1-1
TGTGCCAGCAGCTTAAGTGGTGCGGGACAGGGGAGGACTGAAGCTTTCTTT
CASSLSGAGQGRTEAFF
>TRBV6-5|15|-|TRBJ2-3
TGTGCCAGCAGCCCCCGGGATATCTTCACAGATACGCAGTATTTT
CASSPRDIFTDTQYF
>TRBV6-1|14|-|TRBJ1-6
TGTGCCACCTCCCGGGACACTTATAATTCACCCCTCCACTTT
CATSRDTYNSPLHF